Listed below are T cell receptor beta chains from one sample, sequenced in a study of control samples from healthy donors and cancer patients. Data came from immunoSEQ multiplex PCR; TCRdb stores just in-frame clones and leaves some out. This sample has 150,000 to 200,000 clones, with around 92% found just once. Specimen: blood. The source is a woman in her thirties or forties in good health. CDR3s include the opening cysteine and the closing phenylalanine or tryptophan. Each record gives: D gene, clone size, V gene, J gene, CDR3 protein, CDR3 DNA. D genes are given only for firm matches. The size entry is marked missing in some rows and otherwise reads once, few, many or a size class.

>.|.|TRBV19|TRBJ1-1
CASSLTGHLNTEAFF
TGTGCCAGTAGTCTGACGGGACACTTGAACACTGAAGCTTTCTTT
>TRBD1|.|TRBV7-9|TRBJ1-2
CASSLEGAYGYTF
TGTGCCAGCAGCTTAGAGGGGGCCTATGGCTACACCTTC
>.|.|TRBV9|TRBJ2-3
CASSVVGFPTDTQYF
TGTGCCAGCAGCGTAGTTGGATTTCCCACAGATACGCAGTATTTT
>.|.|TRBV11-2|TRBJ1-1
CASSLWRVGIGTEAFF
TGTGCCAGCAGCTTATGGCGGGTTGGGATAGGGACTGAAGCTTTCTTT
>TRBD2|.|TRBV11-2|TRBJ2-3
CASSLDGVGLTSGRTDTQYF
TGTGCCAGCAGCTTAGATGGGGTCGGATTGACTAGCGGGCGGACAGATACGCAGTATTTT
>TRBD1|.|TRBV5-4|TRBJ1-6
CASSWGSGQGINSPLHF
TGTGCCAGCAGCTGGGGGTCGGGACAGGGGATCAATTCACCCCTCCACTTT
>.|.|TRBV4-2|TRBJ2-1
CASSQDMDYNEQFF
TGTGCCAGCAGCCAAGATATGGATTACAATGAGCAGTTCTTC
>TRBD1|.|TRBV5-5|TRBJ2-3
CASSTSGTGRTDTQYF
TGTGCCAGCAGCACCTCCGGGACAGGGAGGACAGATACGCAGTATTTT
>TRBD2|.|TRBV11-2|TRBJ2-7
CASSSSLAGGLSYEQYF
TGTGCCAGCAGCTCTTCCCTAGCGGGGGGTCTCTCCTACGAGCAGTACTTC
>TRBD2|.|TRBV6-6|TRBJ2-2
CASSYSGEVGELFF
TGTGCCAGCAGTTATAGCGGGGAGGTCGGGGAGCTGTTTTTT
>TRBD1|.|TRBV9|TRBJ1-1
CASSALTGGATEAFF
TGTGCCAGCAGCGCCTTAACAGGGGGCGCGACTGAAGCTTTCTTT
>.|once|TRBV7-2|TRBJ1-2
CASSRLVVGYGYTF
TGTGCCAGCAGCCGGCTAGTAGTCGGGTATGGCTACACCTTC
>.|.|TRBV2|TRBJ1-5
CASSVAQGNQPQHF
TGTGCCAGCAGTGTGGCGCAGGGCAATCAGCCCCAGCATTTT
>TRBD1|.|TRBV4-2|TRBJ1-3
CASSLLDREGNTIYF
TGTGCCAGCAGCCTACTGGACAGGGAAGGAAACACCATATATTTT
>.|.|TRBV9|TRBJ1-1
CASSVDLEGQAFF
TGTGCCAGCAGCGTAGATTTGGAGGGGCAAGCTTTCTTT
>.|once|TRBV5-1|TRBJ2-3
CASSLLSRGTDTQYF
TGCGCCAGCAGCTTGTTGTCGCGGGGCACAGATACGCAGTATTTT
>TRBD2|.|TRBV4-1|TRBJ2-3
CASAWGLPTDTQYF
TGCGCCAGCGCTTGGGGACTACCTACAGATACGCAGTATTTT
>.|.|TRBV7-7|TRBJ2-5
CASSFGLTGRETQYF
TGTGCCAGCAGCTTTGGACTCACGGGGCGGGAGACCCAGTACTTC
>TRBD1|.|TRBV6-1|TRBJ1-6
CASSEAAGTVNSPLHF
TGTGCCAGCAGTGAGGCGGCCGGGACAGTAAATTCACCCCTCCACTTT
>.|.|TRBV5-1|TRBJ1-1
CASSLVGGGPGTEAFF
TGCGCCAGCAGCTTAGTGGGCGGGGGCCCGGGGACTGAAGCTTTCTTT
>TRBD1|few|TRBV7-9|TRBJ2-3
CASSPQGAPTDTQYF
TGTGCCAGCAGCCCACAGGGGGCCCCCACAGATACGCAGTATTTT
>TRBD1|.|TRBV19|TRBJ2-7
CASSSGGTGINEQYF
TGTGCCAGTAGTAGTGGGGGGACAGGGATCAACGAGCAGTACTTC
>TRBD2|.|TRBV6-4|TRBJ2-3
CASSDSIEGGTDTQYF
TGTGCCAGCAGTGACTCGATTGAGGGAGGGACAGATACGCAGTATTTT
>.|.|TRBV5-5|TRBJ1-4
CASSLDRPPVEKLFF
TGTGCCAGCAGCTTAGACAGGCCCCCCGTTGAAAAACTGTTTTTT
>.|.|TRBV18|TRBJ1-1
CASSGLNTEAFF
TGTGCCAGCTCGGGATTAAACACTGAAGCTTTCTTT
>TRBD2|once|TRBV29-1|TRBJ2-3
CSVPPGLDTDTQYF
TGCAGCGTCCCACCGGGACTAGACACAGATACGCAGTATTTT
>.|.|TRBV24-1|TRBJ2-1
CATSDGGPGYNEQFF
TGTGCCACCAGTGACGGGGGCCCCGGGTACAATGAGCAGTTCTTC
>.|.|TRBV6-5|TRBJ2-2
CASRRRGRDTGELFF
TGTGCCAGCAGGAGGAGGGGGCGCGACACCGGGGAGCTGTTTTTT
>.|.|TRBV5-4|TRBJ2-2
CASTSLGTSRAGELFF
TGTGCCAGCACCTCGCTTGGAACTAGTCGGGCCGGGGAGCTGTTTTTT
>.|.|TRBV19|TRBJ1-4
CASSPATPLSLFF
TGTGCCAGTAGTCCTGCCACCCCACTCTCACTGTTTTTT
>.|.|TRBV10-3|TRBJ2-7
CAISDGTQRYEQYF
TGTGCCATCAGTGATGGGACACAGCGCTACGAGCAGTACTTC
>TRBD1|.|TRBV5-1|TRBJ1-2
CASSLGGTGPYGYTF
TGCGCCAGCAGCTTGGGTGGGACAGGGCCCTATGGCTACACCTTC
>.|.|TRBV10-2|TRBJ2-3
CASSRRGAGTDTQYF
TGCGCCAGCAGTAGGAGGGGCGCCGGCACAGATACGCAGTATTTT
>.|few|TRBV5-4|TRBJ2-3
CASSLGLTSTDTQYF
TGTGCCAGCAGCTTGGGGTTGACTAGCACAGATACGCAGTATTTT
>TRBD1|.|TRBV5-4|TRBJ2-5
CASSQGQGRQETQYF
TGTGCCAGCAGCCAAGGACAGGGGCGCCAAGAGACCCAGTACTTC
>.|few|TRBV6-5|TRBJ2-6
CASSYSNVGANVLTF
TGTGCCAGCAGTTACTCGAACGTTGGGGCCAACGTCCTGACTTTC
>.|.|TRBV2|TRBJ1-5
CASSLGQGKPQHF
TGTGCCAGCAGCCTCGGGCAGGGGAAGCCCCAGCATTTT
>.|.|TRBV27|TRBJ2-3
CASRGIGSTDTQYF
TGTGCCAGCAGAGGGATCGGTAGCACAGATACGCAGTATTTT
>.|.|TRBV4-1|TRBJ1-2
CASSPKRGDYGYTF
TGCGCCAGCAGCCCGAAAAGGGGGGACTATGGCTACACCTTC
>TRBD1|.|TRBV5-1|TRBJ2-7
CASSLSRTGGGSEQYF
TGCGCCAGCAGCTTGTCCCGGACAGGGGGCGGAAGCGAGCAGTACTTC
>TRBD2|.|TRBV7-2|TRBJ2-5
CASSWQRGEQETQYF
TGTGCCAGCAGCTGGCAGCGGGGGGAGCAAGAGACCCAGTACTTC
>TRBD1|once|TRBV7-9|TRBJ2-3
CASSLGQSTDTQYF
TGTGCCAGCAGCTTGGGACAGAGCACAGATACGCAGTATTTT
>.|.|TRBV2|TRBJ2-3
CASSEVDTSTDTQYF
TGTGCCAGCAGTGAAGTAGATACTAGCACAGATACGCAGTATTTT
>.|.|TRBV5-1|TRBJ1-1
CASSLVTNPVNTEAFF
TGCGCCAGCAGCTTGGTAACAAACCCCGTGAACACTGAAGCTTTCTTT
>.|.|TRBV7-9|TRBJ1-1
CASNVGGNTEAFF
TGTGCCAGCAACGTAGGAGGGAACACTGAAGCTTTCTTT
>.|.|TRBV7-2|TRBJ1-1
CASIYGGRDTEAFF
TGTGCCAGCATCTACGGGGGCCGTGACACTGAAGCTTTCTTT
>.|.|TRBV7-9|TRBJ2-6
CASSLAGANVLTF
TGTGCCAGCAGCTTAGCTGGGGCCAACGTCCTGACTTTC
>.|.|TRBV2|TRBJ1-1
CAIILREMNTEAFF
TGTGCCATCATATTACGGGAGATGAACACTGAAGCTTTCTTT
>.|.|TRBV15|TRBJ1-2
CATSRDGGYTF
TGTGCCACCAGCAGAGATGGGGGCTACACCTTC
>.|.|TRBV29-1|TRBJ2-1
CSAHYYNEQFF
TGCAGCGCTCACTATTACAATGAGCAGTTCTTC